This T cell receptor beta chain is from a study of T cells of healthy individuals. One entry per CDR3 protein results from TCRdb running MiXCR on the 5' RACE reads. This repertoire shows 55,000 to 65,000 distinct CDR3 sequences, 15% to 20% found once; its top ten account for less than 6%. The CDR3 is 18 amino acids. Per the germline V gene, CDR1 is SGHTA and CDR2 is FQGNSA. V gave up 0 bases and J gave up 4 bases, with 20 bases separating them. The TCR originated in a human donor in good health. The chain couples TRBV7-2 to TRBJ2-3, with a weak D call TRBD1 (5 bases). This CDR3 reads CASSLAHRGASWADTQYF. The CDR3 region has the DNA TGTGCCAGCAGCTTAGCCCATAGGGGTGCCTCCTGGGCAGATACGCAGTATTTT.